Listed here are 31 T cell receptor beta chains from one sample, sequenced in a study of blood T cells in healthy people across ages. Combining a sample-barcoded 5' primer with a J-beta primer mix, a second PCR ran for about 6 to 12 cycles. Each CDR3 protein gets one entry after TCRdb re-called the 5' RACE reads with MiXCR. The sample lists over 600,000 distinct CDR3 sequences, about 43% occurring once. The sample was blood. Receptor source: a man older than 75 in good health.

This clonotype has a count of ten or more. V and J are TRBV12-3 or TRBV12-4 and TRBJ2-5; tentative D call: TRBD2 (5 bases). Trimming left V 5 bases short and J 7 bases short, with 11 bases between. The CDR3 length is 12 residues. The CDR3, as DNA: TGTGCCAGCAGTAGCGGAGATGGGACCCAGTACTTC. Its protein is CASSSGDGTQYF.

The genes are TRBV6-2 or TRBV6-3 and TRBJ2-3, with 9 bases aligning to TRBD2. From germline, CDR1 is MNHEY and CDR2 SVGEGT. CDR3 length equals 16 residues. V lost 0 bases to trimming and J lost 3 bases; unmatched junction nucleotides: 4. The CDR3 protein is CASSYSAGGGTDTQYF. As DNA, the CDR3 is TGTGCCAGCAGTTACTCAGCGGGAGGAGGGACAGATACGCAGTATTTT.

The chain uses TRBV20-1 and TRBJ2-5; D is unclear. CDR3 length equals 12 residues. V dropped 7 bases and J dropped 1 base, with 10 bases sitting between them. Per the germline V gene, CDR1 is DFQATT and CDR2 is SNEGSKA (reference sequence). In nucleotides, the CDR3 is TGCAGTGTCGGGCAGACCCAAGAGACCCAGTACTTC. This gives the protein CSVGQTQETQYF.

This clonotype was found a few times. The chain recombines TRBV28 with TRBJ2-6; possible D gene TRBD1, 5 bases. There are 17 residues in the CDR3. Trimming left V 1 base short and J 0 bases short, with 10 bases between. Germline values: CDR1 MDHEN, CDR2 SYDVKM. The CDR3 DNA is TGTGCCAGCAGTTTATCTCAAGGGGACTCTGGGGCCAACGTCCTGACTTTC. Its translation: CASSLSQGDSGANVLTF.

The chain links TRBV12-3 or TRBV12-4 to TRBJ2-5; 8 bases align to TRBD1. CDR3 length: 14 amino acids. J gave up 5 bases and V 6 bases, and 8 bases lay outside the gene matches. CDR3 in DNA: TGTGCCAGCAGACCTGGACAGGGTTCCGAGACCCAGTACTTC. Amino acid sequence: CASRPGQGSETQYF.

This clonotype was recorded a few times. This chain joins TRBV7-2 and TRBJ2-7, with 11 bases matching TRBD1. After removal of 2 bases from V and 6 bases from J, the junction contained 3 bases not matched to a gene. Germline V gene sequence: CDR1 SGHTA, CDR2 FQGNSA. The CDR3 sequence is 14 residues long. CDR3 residues: CASSLTGQGGEQYF. The DNA for the CDR3 is TGTGCCAGCAGCTTAACGGGACAGGGGGGCGAGCAGTACTTC.

V gene TRBV10-3 combines with J gene TRBJ2-1; TRBD2 matches at 11 bases. The length of the CDR3 is 15 residues. V lost 3 bases to trimming and J lost 5 bases; unmatched junction nucleotides: 3. Germline V gene sequence: CDR1 ENHRY, CDR2 SYGVKD. CDR3 sequence: CAISEGTSGHNEQFF. Here the CDR3 DNA reads TGTGCCATCAGTGAAGGGACTAGCGGACACAATGAGCAGTTCTTC.

The table lists this clonotype with a few counts. The genes are TRBV9 and TRBJ2-3; 11 positions agree with TRBD2. There are 16 residues in the CDR3. Germline V lookup: CDR1 SGDLS, CDR2 YYNGEE. J gave up 5 bases and V 3 bases, and 8 bases lay outside the gene matches. The CDR3 DNA is TGTGCCAGCAGCGAGGGACTAGCGGTTCGGGGAGATACGCAGTATTTT. Translated, it gives CASSEGLAVRGDTQYF.

The chain recombines TRBV7-2 with TRBJ2-2; 8 nucleotides agree with TRBD1. From germline, CDR1 is SGHTA and CDR2 FQGNSA. The CDR3 totals 16 residues. The V segment lost 2 bases and the J segment 8 bases; nucleotides outside the gene matches: 10. CDR3: CASSLRAGGAVGELFF. In nucleotides, the CDR3 is TGTGCCAGCAGCTTACGGGCAGGGGGCGCGGTGGGGGAGCTGTTTTTT. The variable domain in full, completed from reference TRBV7-2 and TRBJ2-2, reads GAGVSQSPSNKVTEKGKDVELRCDPISGHTALYWYRQSLGQGLEFLIYFQGNSAPDKSGLPSDRFSAERTGGSVSTLTIQRTQQEDSAVYLCASSLRAGGAVGELFFGEGSRLTVL.

The chain uses TRBV15 and TRBJ2-7; no definite D call. V dropped 6 bases and J dropped 2 bases, with 17 bases sitting between them. Germline-derived CDR1 and CDR2 are LNHNV and YYDKDF (reference sequence). The CDR3 sequence is 15 residues long. DNA for the CDR3: TGTGCCACCAGGCTCCCGGGTCGGTCACCCTACGAGCAGTACTTC. Its translation is CATRLPGRSPYEQYF.

This clonotype was counted at least ten times. This chain joins TRBV4-3 and TRBJ1-2; D call uncertain. With 3 bases removed from V and 0 bases from J, the gap between germline ends came to 8 bases. CDR1 and CDR2 from the germline V gene are LGHNA and YSLEER. The CDR3 is made up of 14 amino acids. The CDR3 DNA is TGCGCCAGCAGCCAGGATAGGCCTAACTATGGCTACACCTTC. It codes for CASSQDRPNYGYTF.

This chain links TRBV20-1 with TRBJ2-1; no clear D. V was trimmed by 3 bases and J by 3 bases, leaving 9 bases between them. The CDR3 has 13 residues. CDR1 is DFQATT, CDR2 SNEGSKA, per germline (reference sequence). The CDR3 DNA is TGCAGTGCTAGCACAGCCCTCTACAATGAGCAGTTCTTC. Its translation: CSASTALYNEQFF.

On this clonotype: The junction and the germline gene differ at one end; a read error may be behind it. The V gene is TRBV4-2, the J gene TRBJ1-6, with D unclear. The germline V gene encodes CDR1 LGHNA and CDR2 YNFKEQ. This CDR3 contains 15 residues. Here the CDR3 DNA reads TGTGCCAGCAGCCAAGATCAGAGCTATAATTCACTCCTCCACTTT. Translating gives CASSQDQSYNSLLHF.

Regarding this clonotype: The junction and the germline gene differ at one end; a read error may be behind it. The chain links TRBV25-1 to TRBJ2-3, with 8 positions matching TRBD2. Germline-derived CDR1 and CDR2 are MGHDK and SYGVNS. The CDR3 runs 18 residues. In DNA, the CDR3 is TGTGCCAGCAGTGTGTTTCGCGGGGGGACCTCAAGCACAGATATGCAGTATTTT. It specifies CASSVFRGGTSSTDMQYF.

The table lists this clonotype with a few counts. The chain uses TRBV5-1 and TRBJ1-6; unclear D gene. Trimming pared 4 bases from V and 9 bases from J, leaving 14 bases between. CDR3 size: 14 residues. The V gene's germline CDR1 is SGHRS and CDR2 YFSETQ. CDR3 loop: CASSDPSNFSPLHF. For the CDR3, the DNA is TGCGCCAGCAGCGATCCTTCCAATTTTTCACCCCTCCACTTT.

The chain carries TRBV21-1 and TRBJ1-6; the table gives TRBD1 as D, unverified against the DNA. TRBV21-1 has pseudogene status. CDR3 length: 15 residues. The CDR3 loop reads CASSKRPGLGSPLHF. CDR3 nucleotide sequence: TGTGCCAGCAGCAAACGCCCGGGCTTGGGGTCACCCCTCCACTTT.

Note on this clonotype: At one end the junction does not follow the germline gene, possibly because of a read error. V gene TRBV6-1 combines with J gene TRBJ2-6; TRBD1 might be the D (6 bases). The CDR3 has 15 residues. Germline values: CDR1 MNHNS, CDR2 SASEGT. CDR3 region: CASSPQGSGANVPTF. CDR3 bases: TGTGCCAGCAGTCCCCAGGGCTCAGGGGCCAACGTCCCGACTTTC.

This clonotype appeared a few times. This sequence joins TRBV5-1 and TRBJ2-1; tentative D call: TRBD2 (5 bases). Germline V gene lookup returns CDR1 SGHRS and CDR2 YFSETQ. The CDR3 spans 14 residues. Trimming cost V 5 bases and J 7 bases, with 16 bases left between them. CDR3 sequence reads: CASREWETSNEQFF. Here the CDR3 DNA reads TGCGCCAGCAGGGAATGGGAGACATCAAATGAGCAGTTCTTC.

The chain uses TRBV5-5 and TRBJ1-5; 8 bases align to TRBD1. The length of the CDR3 is 16 residues. The trim removed 3 bases at V and 2 bases at J, leaving 7 bases unmatched. Looked up from germline, CDR1 is SGHKS and CDR2 is YYEKEE (reference sequence). This CDR3 reads CASSWDRSGGNQPQHF. DNA of the CDR3: TGTGCCAGCAGCTGGGACAGGTCGGGGGGCAATCAGCCCCAGCATTTT.

In its sample, this clonotype was seen once. At one end, the junction sequence differs from germline, possibly due to a read error. The rearrangement uses TRBV7-2 and TRBJ2-3, with D unclear. Germline-derived CDR1 and CDR2 are SGHTA and FQGNSA. The CDR3 sequence is 16 residues long. CDR3 amino acids: CANSRNPGQRTDTQYF. In nucleotides, the CDR3 is TGTGCCAACAGCCGCAATCCTGGGCAACGCACAGATACGCAGTATTTT.

The V gene is TRBV5-1, the J gene TRBJ2-4; D not resolved. TRBJ2-7 matches the DNA end more closely, so the J call is doubtful. Per the germline V gene, CDR1 is SGHRS and CDR2 is YFSETQ. CDR3 size: 12 residues. For the CDR3, the DNA is TGCGCCAGCAGCGCTGTCCCATCCGAGCAGTACTTC. Translation: CASSAVPSEQYF.

This clonotype was counted only a few times. The V gene is TRBV7-8, the J gene TRBJ2-3, with D perhaps assigned TRBD1 or TRBD2 (6 bases each). Deletions cut 3 bases from V and 2 bases from J, with 15 bases between. CDR1 and CDR2 (germline): SGHVS, FQNEAQ. The CDR3 has 16 residues. The CDR3 protein is CASSFSGGPNTDTQYF. The CDR3, as DNA: TGTGCCAGCAGCTTCTCCGGGGGCCCTAACACAGATACGCAGTATTTT.

In the case of this clonotype: A much larger clone differs by one base, so this may be a read error. The rearrangement uses TRBV14 and TRBJ2-5; D uncertain. The DNA matches TRBJ2-7 better at its end, which makes the J call doubtful. The CDR3 is 11 amino acids. Per germline, CDR1 SGHDN and CDR2 FVKESK. CDR3 in amino acids: CASKDIDEQYF. The CDR3 nucleotides are TGTGCCAGCAAAGACATCGACGAGCAGTACTTC.

The J gene is TRBJ1-5, the V gene TRBV24-1; D is possibly TRBD1 (5 bases). Germline CDR1 KGHDR, CDR2 SFDVKD. V lost 7 bases and J 6 bases, leaving 12 bases between the germline ends. The CDR3 spans 13 residues. The CDR3 sequence: CATSLGAGQPQHF. The CDR3 nucleotides are TGTGCCACCAGCTTAGGGGCCGGTCAGCCCCAGCATTTT.

The J gene is TRBJ2-4, the V gene TRBV5-1; unclear D gene. Germline loops: CDR1 SGHRS, CDR2 YFSETQ. V was cut by 2 bases and J by 9 bases, with 12 bases left in between. The CDR3 extends over 13 amino acids. The CDR3 loop is CASSFERNVIQYF. The CDR3 DNA reads as TGCGCCAGCAGCTTCGAGAGGAACGTCATTCAGTACTTC.

This chain joins TRBV4-1 and TRBJ2-5; maybe TRBD1 (5 bases). The CDR3 totals 18 residues. The germline CDR1 and CDR2 sequences are MGHRA and YSYEKL. V lost 3 bases and J lost 0, with 20 bases in between. CDR3 coding DNA: TGCGCCAGCAGCCAGGGTACCCGGGCAGGGTGGTACCAAGAGACCCAGTACTTC. It is translated as CASSQGTRAGWYQETQYF.

There are a few counts of this clonotype. The CDR3 nucleotides read TGTGCCAGCAGTCTGGCCGTAAATTTCGAGCAGTACTTC. This sequence encodes CASSLAVNFEQYF. The chain carries TRBV28 and TRBJ2-7; no clear D. Trimming took 5 bases from V and 6 from J, leaving 14 bases between them. Germline CDR1 and CDR2: MDHEN and SYDVKM. CDR3 length equals 13 residues.

At least ten counts were recorded for this clonotype. The chain carries TRBV20-1 and TRBJ1-2; D remains unclear. CDR3 length equals 14 residues. V lost 5 bases, J lost 4 bases, and 17 bases lay in between. Germline lookup yields CDR1 DFQATT and CDR2 SNEGSKA (reference sequence). The CDR3 DNA follows: TGCAGTGCTGACCCACCGAAACACCTCTATGGCTACACCTTC. It translates to CSADPPKHLYGYTF.

CDR3 in DNA: TGCGCCAGCAGTGATTTCGGGGGCGGGAAGACCCAGTACTTC. This translates into CASSDFGGGKTQYF. The genes are TRBV10-2 and TRBJ2-5; either TRBD1 or TRBD2 may fit D (6 bases each). V lost 3 bases to trimming and J lost 6 bases, with 14 bases between them. CDR1 and CDR2 (germline): WSHSY, SAAADI. The CDR3 covers 14 residues.

V and J are TRBV4-3 and TRBJ2-1; 10 bases map to TRBD2. V lost 0 bases to trimming and J lost 8 bases; unmatched junction nucleotides: 7. The V gene's germline CDR1 is LGHNA and CDR2 YSLEER. The CDR3 is 16 residues long. The CDR3 protein is CASSQDPASGSDEQFF. Here the CDR3 DNA reads TGCGCCAGCAGCCAAGATCCGGCTAGCGGGAGCGATGAGCAGTTCTTC.

The rearrangement links TRBV7-9 to TRBJ2-3, with 8 bases identical to TRBD2. The CDR3 runs to 16 residues. After removal of 7 bases from V and 7 bases from J, the junction contained 16 bases not matched to a gene. Germline V gives CDR1 SEHNR, CDR2 FQNEAQ (reference sequence). The CDR3 sequence is CASILIVSGGFYTQYF. DNA for the CDR3: TGTGCCAGCATACTGATCGTGAGCGGGGGCTTTTATACGCAGTATTTT.